This entry lists 32 T cell receptor beta chains sequenced from one sample in a study of cytomegalovirus exposure and HLA in healthy donors (dated by TCRdb to the late 2010s). The receptor library was made with the immunoSEQ multiplex PCR assay. The multiplex PCR relied on a mix of 60 forward primers for TCR Vbeta segments and 13 reverse primers for TCR Jbeta segments. TCRdb's version of the immuneACCESS table is confined to in-frame rearrangements and falls short of the full clone set. An unresolved V gene accounts for under half of the shortfall where checked; the remainder is of unknown origin. In this sample the table shows some 190,000 clones, 87% of which occur a single time. The ten largest make up 1.3% of the sample. What was sequenced was PBMCs. These receptors came from a man aged 25 to 45 in good health and CMV-seronegative.

The rearrangement uses TRBV9 and TRBJ2-5; TRBD2 matches at 14 bases. The CDR3 is 16 amino acids. V dropped 0 bases and J dropped 5; count of bases not matched to a gene: 3. Per germline, CDR1 SGDLS and CDR2 YYNGEE. CDR3 sequence: CASSVGTSGGSETQYF. As DNA, the CDR3 is TGTGCCAGCAGCGTAGGGACTAGCGGGGGGTCGGAGACCCAGTACTTC.

This clone was seen a single time. This chain links TRBV11-2 with TRBJ1-6; D might be TRBD1 (6 bases). The CDR3 covers 14 residues. Germline-derived CDR1 and CDR2 are SGHAT and FQNNGV. V was pared by 0 bases and J by 8 bases, with 8 bases between. CDR3 sequence: CASSLDPGDSPLHF. CDR3 DNA sequence: TGTGCCAGCAGCTTAGATCCAGGGGATTCACCCCTCCACTTT.

V usage is TRBV19 and J usage is TRBJ2-1; D might be TRBD1 (6 bases). The CDR3 has 12 residues. V was pared by 6 bases and J by 7 bases, with 10 bases between. Per the germline V gene, CDR1 is LNHDA and CDR2 is SQIVND (reference sequence). CDR3 in amino acids: CASRTQGNEQFF. CDR3 nucleotides: TGTGCCAGTAGGACCCAGGGGAATGAGCAGTTCTTC. Full variable domain (rest looked up from reference TRBV19 and TRBJ2-1): DGGITQSPKYLFRKEGQNVTLSCEQNLNHDAMYWYRQDPGQGLRLIYYSQIVNDFQKGDIAEGYSVSREKKESFPLTVTSAQKNPTAFYLCASRTQGNEQFFGPGTRLTVL.

V and J are TRBV6-5 and TRBJ2-3; possible D gene TRBD1, 5 bases. This CDR3 comprises 14 residues. The germline V gene has CDR1 MNHEY and CDR2 SVGAGI. Trimming left V 11 bases short and J 2 bases short, with 17 bases between. The CDR3 nucleotides are TGTGCCGCCCGAGGCAGGGCCTCCACAGATACGCAGTATTTT. Its protein product is CAARGRASTDTQYF.

This chain joins TRBV9 and TRBJ2-3; 7 bases line up with TRBD1. The CDR3 is 16 residues long. V trimming: 4 bases; J trimming: 0 bases; junction bases outside the gene matches: 8. Germline V gene sequence: CDR1 SGDLS, CDR2 YYNGEE. CDR3 in DNA: TGTGCCAGCAGCCCACAACAGGGGATAAGCACAGATACGCAGTATTTT. Amino acids: CASSPQQGISTDTQYF.

The genes are TRBV6-5 and TRBJ1-3; tentative D call: TRBD1 (5 bases). Trimming cost V 8 bases and J 2 bases, with 13 bases left between them. The CDR3 has 14 residues. Germline CDR1 is MNHEY and CDR2 is SVGAGI. Here the CDR3 DNA reads TGTGCCAGCTGGGGCCTTGGGGCTGGAAACACCATATATTTT. Translating gives CASWGLGAGNTIYF.

This clone was seen a single time. This chain links TRBV6-4 with TRBJ1-2; D is perhaps TRBD1 (5 bases). The germline CDR1 and CDR2 sequences are MRHNA and SNTAGT. Trimming took off 0 bases at V and 2 bases at J, with 10 bases between the two ends. The CDR3 consists of 15 residues. CDR3 sequence (DNA): TGTGCCAGCAGTGACTCTGGGGCAGCGAACTATGGCTACACCTTC. Translating it yields CASSDSGAANYGYTF.

The rearrangement uses TRBV28 and TRBJ2-7, with a possible D match to TRBD1 (5 bases). Germline lookup yields CDR1 MDHEN and CDR2 SYDVKM. Trimming took off 8 bases at V and 0 bases at J, with 11 bases between the two ends. The CDR3 totals 13 residues. The CDR3 nucleotides are TGTGCCAGCCTCAGGGCGCTCTCCTACGAGCAGTACTTC. Encoded protein: CASLRALSYEQYF.

The chain has TRBV21-1 and TRBJ2-2; the D call TRBD2 from the table was never checked on the DNA. TRBV21-1 is a pseudogene segment. The CDR3 length is 19 residues. CDR3 sequence: CASSKGWGRDSPNTGELFF. The CDR3 DNA sequence: TGTGCCAGCAGCAAAGGCTGGGGCCGGGACTCCCCGAACACCGGGGAGCTGTTTTTT.

This CDR3 is CASTSQSAPDRYQPQHF. CDR3 nucleotide sequence: TGTGCCAGCACCAGTCAGAGCGCTCCGGACAGGTATCAGCCCCAGCATTTT. V gene TRBV6-4 combines with J gene TRBJ1-5; 7 nucleotides match TRBD1. This CDR3 is built from 17 residues. J gave up 5 bases and V 7 bases, and 17 bases lay outside the gene matches. Germline-derived CDR1 and CDR2 are MRHNA and SNTAGT.

This clone appeared once. The rearrangement joins TRBV10-1 to TRBJ1-1; D ambiguous. V shed 9 bases and J shed 5 bases, with 13 bases lying between them. Germline lookup yields CDR1 WNHNN and CDR2 SYGVQD (reference sequence). The CDR3 has 12 amino acids. The CDR3 loop is CASNSGPTEAFF. CDR3 nucleotide sequence: TGCGCCAGTAATTCAGGTCCAACTGAAGCTTTCTTT.

The chain couples TRBV15 to TRBJ2-7; 7 nucleotides align to TRBD1. Germline V lookup: CDR1 LNHNV, CDR2 YYDKDF (reference sequence). J was trimmed by 1 base and V by 5 bases; bases with no gene match: 8. This CDR3 has 15 amino acids. The CDR3 DNA is TGTGCCACCAGCCTAGCCGGGACAGAGTCCTACGAGCAGTACTTC. Its protein is CATSLAGTESYEQYF.

The V and J genes are TRBV7-2 and TRBJ1-4; D is perhaps TRBD1 (5 bases). Trimming took off 2 bases at V and 0 bases at J, with 7 bases between the two ends. Germline loops: CDR1 SGHTA, CDR2 FQGNSA. The CDR3 contains 15 residues. As DNA, the CDR3 is TGTGCCAGCAGCTTAATAGGGGCAACTAATGAAAAACTGTTTTTT. Translating gives CASSLIGATNEKLFF.

The chain is built from TRBV7-6 and TRBJ2-3; D gene ambiguous. The length of the CDR3 is 11 residues. Germline CDR1 SGHVS, CDR2 FNYEAQ. V dropped 5 bases and J dropped 4 bases, with 4 bases sitting between them. CDR3 bases: TGTGCCAGCAGCATCTCAGATACGCAGTATTTT. As protein: CASSISDTQYF.

The V gene is TRBV11-2, the J gene TRBJ1-1; maybe TRBD1 (5 bases). Per germline, CDR1 SGHAT and CDR2 FQNNGV. Deletions cut 5 bases from V and 0 bases from J, with 13 bases between. This CDR3 spans 15 amino acids. CDR3 in amino acids: CASSLIAGLNTEAFF. The CDR3 DNA sequence: TGTGCCAGCAGCCTCATTGCAGGGCTGAACACTGAAGCTTTCTTT. Variable domain in full (rest from reference TRBV11-2 and TRBJ1-1): EAGVAQSPRYKIIEKRQSVAFWCNPISGHATLYWYQQILGQGPKLLIQFQNNGVVDDSQLPKDRFSAERLKGVDSTLKIQPAKLEDSAVYLCASSLIAGLNTEAFFGQGTRLTVV.

The chain has TRBV6-5 and TRBJ2-1; 8 positions match TRBD1. CDR3 size: 15 residues. Losses at the gene ends were 6 bases for V and 2 bases for J; bases not matched to a gene: 6. Germline V gives CDR1 MNHEY, CDR2 SVGAGI. The CDR3 here is CASSPGGLTYNEQFF. Written as DNA, the CDR3 is TGTGCCAGCAGCCCAGGGGGCTTGACCTACAATGAGCAGTTCTTC.

The rearrangement links TRBV2 to TRBJ1-3, with D maybe TRBD1 (5 bases). Trimming cost V 2 bases and J 4 bases, with 12 bases left between them. The CDR3 contains 15 residues. Germline CDR1 reads SNHLY; CDR2 reads FYNNEI. CDR3 sequence: CASSETPGSGNTIYF. The CDR3 nucleotides are TGTGCCAGCAGTGAAACCCCAGGGTCGGGAAACACCATATATTTT. Based on the CDR3 plus reference TRBV2 and TRBJ1-3, the full variable domain is EPEVTQTPSHQVTQMGQEVILRCVPISNHLYFYWYRQILGQKVEFLVSFYNNEISEKSEIFDDQFSVERPDGSNFTLKIRSTKLEDSAMYFCASSETPGSGNTIYFGEGSWLTVV.

This rearrangement joins TRBV6-6 to TRBJ2-7; the D gene is possibly TRBD1 (6 bases). Germline V gene lookup returns CDR1 MNHNY and CDR2 SVGAGI (reference sequence). CDR3 length: 16 amino acids. The V end lost 5 bases, the J end lost 2 bases, and 19 bases lay between the germline ends. The CDR3 DNA follows: TGTGCCAGCAGTCCGCAAACGGCAGGGGCTCCCTACGAGCAGTACTTC. Translated: CASSPQTAGAPYEQYF.

For this clone: Germline is not matched at one junction end, which may reflect a read error. Other nucleotide sequences from this sample produce the same CDR3. V is TRBV7-7 and J is TRBJ2-1; TRBD2 aligns across 8 bases. Germline V CDR1 and CDR2: SSHAT, FNYEAQ (reference sequence). This CDR3 has 15 amino acids. The CDR3 coding sequence is TGTGCTAGCAGCTTAGAGGCGGGGGGATACAATGAGCAGTTCTTC. Its protein product is CASSLEAGGYNEQFF.

This rearrangement joins TRBV5-5 to TRBJ2-7; maybe TRBD2 (5 bases). The CDR3 loop spans 15 amino acids. Germline V CDR1 and CDR2: SGHKS, YYEKEE (reference sequence). V lost 6 bases and J lost 3, with 19 bases in between. In DNA, the CDR3 is TGTGCCAGCACTCCAAGAGGGTCAGATGGCTACGAGCAGTACTTC. Its protein is CASTPRGSDGYEQYF. The whole variable domain, remainder taken from reference TRBV5-5 and TRBJ2-7, is DAGVTQSPTHLIKTRGQQVTLRCSPISGHKSVSWYQQVLGQGPQFIFQYYEKEERGRGNFPDRFSARQFPNYSSELNVNALLLGDSALYLCASTPRGSDGYEQYFGPGTRLTVT.

This sequence joins TRBV7-2 and TRBJ2-3, with 14 bases that match TRBD2. The length of the CDR3 is 17 residues. CDR1 SGHTA and CDR2 FQGNSA come from the germline V gene. The V gene end was trimmed by 5 bases and the J gene end by 2 bases; junction bases not matched to a gene: 6. CDR3 nucleotide sequence: TGTGCCAGCAGCCCCCGGACTAGCGGGAGGTCCACAGATACGCAGTATTTT. It yields the protein CASSPRTSGRSTDTQYF.

CDR3 coding DNA: TGTGCCAGCCTGGCTACTGCGGCTTCCTACGAGCAGTACTTC. It translates to CASLATAASYEQYF. J is TRBJ2-7 and V is TRBV7-8; D is unresolved. Trimming took off 8 bases at V and 1 base at J, with 15 bases between the two ends. Germline V gene data show CDR1 as SGHVS and CDR2 as FQNEAQ. The CDR3 is 14 amino acids.

The rearrangement uses TRBV6-5 and TRBJ2-7, with 8 bases aligning to TRBD1. The CDR3 loop spans 14 amino acids. Germline V lookup: CDR1 MNHEY, CDR2 SVGAGI. J lost 4 bases, V lost 2 bases, and 4 bases had no gene match. In nucleotides, the CDR3 is TGTGCCAGCAGTTACACCCAGGGGGCTTACGAGCAGTACTTC. Its translation is CASSYTQGAYEQYF.

The chain uses TRBV11-3 and TRBJ2-1; 7 bases are a match to TRBD2. The CDR3 totals 14 residues. CDR1 SGHNT and CDR2 YENEEA come from the germline V gene. V was pared by 1 base and J by 8 bases, with 5 bases of the junction left unmatched. In DNA, the CDR3 is TGTGCCAGCAGCTTAGTTGGACTAGGTGATGAGCAGTTCTTC. It translates to CASSLVGLGDEQFF.

This chain uses TRBV7-6 with TRBJ1-1; D not certain. Germline assignment: CDR1 SGHVS and CDR2 FNYEAQ. This CDR3 comprises 12 residues. V lost 5 bases and J 7 bases, leaving 11 bases between the germline ends. In nucleotides, the CDR3 is TGTGCCAGCAGCCCCAGACTGGGTGAAGCTTTCTTT. Protein product: CASSPRLGEAFF. The full variable domain, in which reference TRBV7-6 and TRBJ1-1 provide the parts outside the CDR3, is GAGVSQSPRYKVTKRGQDVALRCDPISGHVSLYWYRQALGQGPEFLTYFNYEAQQDKSGLPNDRFSAERPEGSISTLTIQRTEQRDSAMYRCASSPRLGEAFFGQGTRLTVV.

The chain couples TRBV28 to TRBJ2-7; 8 bases line up with TRBD1. CDR3 length equals 13 residues. Germline CDR1 is MDHEN and CDR2 is SYDVKM. Unmatched junction bases numbered 7, after V lost 7 bases and J lost 5 bases. This CDR3 is CASTGQESDEQYF. The CDR3 DNA reads as TGTGCCAGCACGGGACAGGAAAGTGACGAGCAGTACTTC.

The chain couples TRBV19 to TRBJ2-5; TRBD2 agrees at 13 bases. V was clipped by 7 bases and J by 5 bases; unmatched bases: 16. This CDR3 region has 18 residues. The germline gives CDR1 LNHDA, CDR2 SQIVND (reference sequence). The CDR3 bases are TGTGCCAGTATAGGGGAGGGGGTACTAGCGGGAGGGCTTGAGACCCAGTACTTC. Its translation: CASIGEGVLAGGLETQYF.

This clone came up once. The V and J genes are TRBV7-8 and TRBJ2-1; D might be TRBD1 (7 bases). The germline V gene has CDR1 SGHVS and CDR2 FQNEAQ. The germline V and J ends were trimmed by 5 bases and 8 bases, with 16 bases remaining between them. CDR3 size: 14 residues. For the CDR3, the DNA is TGTGCCAGCAGCCCTTACAGGGGAGGAGATGAGCAGTTCTTC. It specifies CASSPYRGGDEQFF.

As to this clone: A read error may account for a junction end that differs from germline. The chain has TRBV6-1 and TRBJ1-2; 7 nucleotides agree with TRBD1. Per germline, CDR1 MNHNS and CDR2 SASEGT. CDR3 length: 13 amino acids. CDR3 in amino acids: CAGSIGQVYGYTF. The CDR3 bases are TGTGCCGGCAGTATAGGACAGGTCTATGGCTACACCTTC.

The chain combines TRBV5-1 with TRBJ2-6; possibly TRBD2 for D (6 bases). V gave up 0 bases and J gave up 0 bases, with 10 bases separating them. CDR3 size: 17 residues. Germline CDR1 SGHRS, CDR2 YFSETQ. This CDR3 is CASSLGRDSSGANVLTF. The CDR3, as DNA: TGCGCCAGCAGCTTGGGCAGGGACTCCTCTGGGGCCAACGTCCTGACTTTC. Supplemented by reference TRBV5-1 and TRBJ2-6, the full variable domain reads KAGVTQTPRYLIKTRGQQVTLSCSPISGHRSVSWYQQTPGQGLQFLFEYFSETQRNKGNFPGRFSGRQFSNSRSEMNVSTLELGDSALYLCASSLGRDSSGANVLTFGAGSRLTVL.

The chain joins TRBV25-1 to TRBJ1-4, with 10 bases fitting TRBD1. This CDR3 has 15 residues. The germline V gene encodes CDR1 MGHDK and CDR2 SYGVNS. J gave up 8 bases and V 0 bases, and 3 bases lay outside the gene matches. The CDR3 is CASSEYQGQGEKLFF. CDR3 in DNA: TGTGCCAGCAGTGAATACCAGGGACAGGGGGAAAAACTGTTTTTT.

The chain is built from TRBV6-6 and TRBJ1-5; 10 bases agree with TRBD1. CDR1 and CDR2 (germline): MNHNY, SVGAGI (reference sequence). Germline trimming cut 5 bases from V and 5 bases from J; bases unmatched to any gene: 3. The CDR3 consists of 14 residues. The CDR3 DNA sequence: TGTGCCAGCAGTCGAGGGACAGGGGATCAGCCCCAGCATTTT. This codes for CASSRGTGDQPQHF.